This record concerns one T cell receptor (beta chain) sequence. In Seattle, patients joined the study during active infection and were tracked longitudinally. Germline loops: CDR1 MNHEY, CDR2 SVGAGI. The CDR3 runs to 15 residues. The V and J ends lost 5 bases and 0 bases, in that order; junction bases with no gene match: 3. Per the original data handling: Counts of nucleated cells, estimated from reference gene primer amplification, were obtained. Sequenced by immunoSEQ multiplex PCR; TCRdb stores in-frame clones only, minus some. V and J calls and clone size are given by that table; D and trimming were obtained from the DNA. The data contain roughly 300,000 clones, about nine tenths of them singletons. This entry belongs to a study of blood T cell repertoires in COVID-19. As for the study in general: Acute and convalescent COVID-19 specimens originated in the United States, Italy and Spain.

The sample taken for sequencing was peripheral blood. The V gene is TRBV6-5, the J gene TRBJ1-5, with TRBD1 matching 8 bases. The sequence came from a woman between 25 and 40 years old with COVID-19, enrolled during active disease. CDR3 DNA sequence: TGTGCCAGCAGTACAGGGGGGTATAGCAATCAGCCCCAGCATTTT. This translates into CASSTGGYSNQPQHF.